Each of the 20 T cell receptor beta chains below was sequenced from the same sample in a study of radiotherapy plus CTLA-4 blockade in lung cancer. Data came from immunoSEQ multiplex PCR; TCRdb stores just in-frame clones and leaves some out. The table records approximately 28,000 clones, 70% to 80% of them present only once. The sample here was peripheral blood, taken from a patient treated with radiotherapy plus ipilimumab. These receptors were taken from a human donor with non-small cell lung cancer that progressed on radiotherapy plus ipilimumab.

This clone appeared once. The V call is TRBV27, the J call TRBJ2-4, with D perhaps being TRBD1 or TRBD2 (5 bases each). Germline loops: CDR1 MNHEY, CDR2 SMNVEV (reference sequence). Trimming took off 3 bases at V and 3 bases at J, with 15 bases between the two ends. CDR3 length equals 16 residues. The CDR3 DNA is TGTGCCAGCAGTTTCTACCGGGGACGGGGCAAAAACATTCAGTACTTC. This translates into CASSFYRGRGKNIQYF.

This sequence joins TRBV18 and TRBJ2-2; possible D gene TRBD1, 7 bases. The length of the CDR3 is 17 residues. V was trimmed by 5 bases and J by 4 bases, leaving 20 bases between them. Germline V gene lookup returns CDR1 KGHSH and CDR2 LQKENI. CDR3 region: CASSAGTVLRGTGELFF. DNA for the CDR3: TGTGCCAGCTCAGCCGGGACAGTCCTGCGGGGCACCGGGGAGCTGTTTTTT.

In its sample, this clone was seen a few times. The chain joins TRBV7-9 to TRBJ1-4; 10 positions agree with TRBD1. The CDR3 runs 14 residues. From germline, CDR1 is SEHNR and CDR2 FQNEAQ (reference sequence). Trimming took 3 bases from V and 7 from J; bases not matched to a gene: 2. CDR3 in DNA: TGTGCCAGCAGCTTCCGGGACAGGGGTGAAAAACTGTTTTTT. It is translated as CASSFRDRGEKLFF.

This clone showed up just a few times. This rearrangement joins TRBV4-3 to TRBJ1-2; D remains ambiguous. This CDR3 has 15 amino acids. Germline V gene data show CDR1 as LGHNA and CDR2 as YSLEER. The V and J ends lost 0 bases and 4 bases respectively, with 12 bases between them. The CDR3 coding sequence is TGCGCCAGCAGCCAAGAGGGCATCACGGGCTATGGCTACACCTTC. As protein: CASSQEGITGYGYTF.

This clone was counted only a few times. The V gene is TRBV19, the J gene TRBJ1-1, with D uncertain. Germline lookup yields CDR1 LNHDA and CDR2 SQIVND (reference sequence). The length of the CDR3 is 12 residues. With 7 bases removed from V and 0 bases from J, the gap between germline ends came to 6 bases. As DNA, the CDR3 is TGTGCCAGTAAGGGAATGAACACTGAAGCTTTCTTT. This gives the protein CASKGMNTEAFF.

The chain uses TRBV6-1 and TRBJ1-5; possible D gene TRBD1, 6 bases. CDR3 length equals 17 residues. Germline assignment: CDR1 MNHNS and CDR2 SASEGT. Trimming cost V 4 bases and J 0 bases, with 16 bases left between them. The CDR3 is CASSVRRAGDSNQPQHF. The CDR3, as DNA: TGTGCCAGCAGTGTAAGGAGGGCAGGGGATAGCAATCAGCCCCAGCATTTT.

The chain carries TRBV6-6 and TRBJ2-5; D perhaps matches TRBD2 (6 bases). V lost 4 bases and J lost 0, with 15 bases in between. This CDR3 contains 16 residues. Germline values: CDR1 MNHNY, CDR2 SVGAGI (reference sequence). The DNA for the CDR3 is TGTGCCAGCAGTTTCCCTGGAGGGGTGGACCAAGAGACCCAGTACTTC. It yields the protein CASSFPGGVDQETQYF.

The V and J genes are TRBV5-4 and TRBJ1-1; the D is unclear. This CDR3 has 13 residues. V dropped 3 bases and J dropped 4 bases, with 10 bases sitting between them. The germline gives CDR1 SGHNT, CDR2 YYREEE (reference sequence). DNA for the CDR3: TGTGCCAGCAGCTACGATACCGGCACTGAAGCTTTCTTT. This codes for CASSYDTGTEAFF.

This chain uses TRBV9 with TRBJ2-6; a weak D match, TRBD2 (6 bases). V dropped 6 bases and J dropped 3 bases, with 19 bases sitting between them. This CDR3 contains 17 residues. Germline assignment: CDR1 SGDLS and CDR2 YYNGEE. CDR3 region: CASTPGTSFGGANVLTF. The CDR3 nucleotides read TGTGCCAGCACCCCAGGGACTTCCTTCGGTGGGGCCAACGTCCTGACTTTC. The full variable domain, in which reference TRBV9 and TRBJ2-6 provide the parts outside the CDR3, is DSGVTQTPKHLITATGQRVTLRCSPRSGDLSVYWYQQSLDQGLQFLIQYYNGEERAKGNILERFSAQQFPDLHSELNLSSLELGDSALYFCASTPGTSFGGANVLTFGAGSRLTVL.

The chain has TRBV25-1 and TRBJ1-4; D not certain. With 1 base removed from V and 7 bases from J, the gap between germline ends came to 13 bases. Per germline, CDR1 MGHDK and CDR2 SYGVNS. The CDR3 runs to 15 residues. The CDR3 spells CASSELGSRGEKLFF. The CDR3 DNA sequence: TGTGCCAGCAGTGAATTGGGATCCCGCGGTGAAAAACTGTTTTTT.

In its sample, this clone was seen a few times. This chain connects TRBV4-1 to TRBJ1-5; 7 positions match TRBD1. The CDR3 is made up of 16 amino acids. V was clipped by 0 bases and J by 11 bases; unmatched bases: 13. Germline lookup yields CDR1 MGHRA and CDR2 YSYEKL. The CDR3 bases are TGCGCCAGCAGCCAAGATCTAGAGGGGGCGGTCAGGACCCAGCATTTT. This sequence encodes CASSQDLEGAVRTQHF.

Here the CDR3 DNA reads TGTGCCAGCAGCTCAGGGGGCACCGGGGGAAACACCATATATTTT. It codes for CASSSGGTGGNTIYF. The chain employs TRBV7-8 and TRBJ1-3; the match to TRBD1 covers 8 bases. The CDR3 covers 15 residues. V shed 4 bases and J 4 bases; nucleotides not matched to a gene: 6. Germline assignment: CDR1 SGHVS and CDR2 FQNEAQ.

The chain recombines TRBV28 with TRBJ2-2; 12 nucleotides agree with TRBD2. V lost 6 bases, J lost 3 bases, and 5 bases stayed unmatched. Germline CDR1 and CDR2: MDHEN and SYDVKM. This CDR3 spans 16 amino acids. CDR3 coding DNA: TGTGCCAGCAGCAGACTAGCGGGGGAAGACACCGGGGAGCTGTTTTTT. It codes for CASSRLAGEDTGELFF.

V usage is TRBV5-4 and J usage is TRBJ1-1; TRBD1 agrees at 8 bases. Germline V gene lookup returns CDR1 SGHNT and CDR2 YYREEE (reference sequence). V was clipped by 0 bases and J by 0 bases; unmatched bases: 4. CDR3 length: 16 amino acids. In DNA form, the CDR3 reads TGTGCCAGCAGCTTGGGGACAGGGCGATTGAACACTGAAGCTTTCTTT. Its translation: CASSLGTGRLNTEAFF.

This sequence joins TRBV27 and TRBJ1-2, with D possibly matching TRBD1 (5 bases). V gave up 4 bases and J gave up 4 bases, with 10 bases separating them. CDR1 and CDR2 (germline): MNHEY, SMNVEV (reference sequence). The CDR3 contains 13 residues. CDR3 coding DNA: TGTGCCAGCAGTTCCTCAGGGTTCTATGGCTACACCTTC. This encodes CASSSSGFYGYTF.

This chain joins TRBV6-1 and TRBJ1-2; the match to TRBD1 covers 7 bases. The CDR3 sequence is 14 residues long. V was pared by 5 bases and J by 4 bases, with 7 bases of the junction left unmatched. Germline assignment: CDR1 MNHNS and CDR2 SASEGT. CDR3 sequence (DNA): TGTGCCAGCAGTTCCCAGGGGGGGGGCTATGGCTACACCTTC. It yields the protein CASSSQGGGYGYTF.

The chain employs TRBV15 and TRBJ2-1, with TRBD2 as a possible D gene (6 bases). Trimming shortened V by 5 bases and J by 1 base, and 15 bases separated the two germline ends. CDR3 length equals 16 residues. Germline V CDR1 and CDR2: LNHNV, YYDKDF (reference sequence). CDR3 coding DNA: TGTGCCACCAGCTCGGAGGAGGGGCCGTCCTACAATGAGCAGTTCTTC. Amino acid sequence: CATSSEEGPSYNEQFF.

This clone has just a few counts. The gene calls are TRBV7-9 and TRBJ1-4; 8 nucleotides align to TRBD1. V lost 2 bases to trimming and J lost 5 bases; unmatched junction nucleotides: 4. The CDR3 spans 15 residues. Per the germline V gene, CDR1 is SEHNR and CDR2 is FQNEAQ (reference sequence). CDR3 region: CASSLTHRGNEKLFF. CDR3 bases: TGTGCCAGCAGCTTAACGCACAGGGGGAATGAAAAACTGTTTTTT.

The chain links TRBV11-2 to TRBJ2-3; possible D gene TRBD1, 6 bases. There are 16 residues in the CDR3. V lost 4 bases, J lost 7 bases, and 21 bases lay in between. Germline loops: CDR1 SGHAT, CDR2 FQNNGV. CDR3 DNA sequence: TGTGCCAGCAGCTCCGTCGGTGGGGGCCAGAGGCATACGCAGTATTTT. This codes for CASSSVGGGQRHTQYF.

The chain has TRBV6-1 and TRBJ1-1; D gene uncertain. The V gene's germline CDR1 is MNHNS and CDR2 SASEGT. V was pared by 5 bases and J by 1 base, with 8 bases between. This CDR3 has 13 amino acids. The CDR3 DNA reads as TGTGCCAGCAGTTATGACGGGAACACTGAAGCTTTCTTT. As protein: CASSYDGNTEAFF.